Following are 4 T cell receptor beta chains from one sample sequenced in a study of shared T cell receptors in the human thymus. Using immunoSEQ multiplex PCR, the repertoire was profiled, and TCRdb retains in-frame clones only, with some absent. The profile shows over 450,000 clones, around 78% of them singletons. In addition, the sample was reused for a study of human thymus T cells.

The sample taken for sequencing was thymocytes. These receptors came from a boy under two years old with a congenital heart defect.

This clone was observed once. The gene calls are TRBV12-1 and TRBJ2-5; TRBD1, the table's D call, was not compared with the DNA. The J call may be in error: the DNA end matches TRBJ2-7 better. TRBV12-1 is annotated as a pseudogene. The CDR3 is made up of 13 amino acids. The CDR3 loop reads CASTGVGRIEQYF. CDR3 nucleotides: TGTGCCAGCACAGGGGTCGGACGTATCGAGCAGTACTTC.

The chain has TRBV6-6 and TRBJ2-1; 7 bases match TRBD1. V lost 0 bases to trimming and J lost 4 bases; unmatched junction nucleotides: 6. This CDR3 region has 16 residues. From germline, CDR1 is MNHNY and CDR2 SVGAGI (reference sequence). The CDR3 nucleotides are TGTGCCAGCAGTTACTCTTCGTCAGGGGGATACAATGAGCAGTTCTTC. Translated, it gives CASSYSSSGGYNEQFF.

V is TRBV4-2 and J is TRBJ2-3; weak D call: TRBD2 (6 bases). The germline V gene encodes CDR1 LGHNA and CDR2 YNFKEQ. V was clipped by 3 bases and J by 6 bases, with 16 bases between them. The CDR3 is 15 amino acids. CDR3 sequence (DNA): TGTGCCAGCAGCCACGGAGGAGGGGAGATCGATACGCAGTATTTT. It encodes CASSHGGGEIDTQYF.

The chain has TRBV11-3 and TRBJ2-5; no reliable D call. Per germline, CDR1 SGHNT and CDR2 YENEEA. V lost 3 bases and J 2 bases, leaving 7 bases between the germline ends. This CDR3 is built from 13 residues. CDR3 sequence reads: CASSFMRQETQYF. The CDR3, as DNA: TGTGCCAGCAGCTTTATGCGTCAAGAGACCCAGTACTTC.